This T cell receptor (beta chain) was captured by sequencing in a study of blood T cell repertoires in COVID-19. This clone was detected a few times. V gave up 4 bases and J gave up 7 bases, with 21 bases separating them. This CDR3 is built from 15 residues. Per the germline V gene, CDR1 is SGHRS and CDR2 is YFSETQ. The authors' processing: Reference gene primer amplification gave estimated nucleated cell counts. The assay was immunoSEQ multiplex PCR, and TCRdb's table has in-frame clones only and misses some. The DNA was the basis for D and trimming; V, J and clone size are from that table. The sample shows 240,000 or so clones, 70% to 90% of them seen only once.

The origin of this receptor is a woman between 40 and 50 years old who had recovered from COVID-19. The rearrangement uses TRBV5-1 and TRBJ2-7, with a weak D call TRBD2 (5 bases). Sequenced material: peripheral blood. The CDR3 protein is CASSPPRAASGEQYF. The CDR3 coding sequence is TGCGCCAGCAGCCCCCCGAGGGCGGCCTCCGGGGAGCAGTACTTC. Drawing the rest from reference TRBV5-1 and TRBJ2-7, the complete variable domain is KAGVTQTPRYLIKTRGQQVTLSCSPISGHRSVSWYQQTPGQGLQFLFEYFSETQRNKGNFPGRFSGRQFSNSRSEMNVSTLELGDSALYLCASSPPRAASGEQYFGPGTRLTVT.